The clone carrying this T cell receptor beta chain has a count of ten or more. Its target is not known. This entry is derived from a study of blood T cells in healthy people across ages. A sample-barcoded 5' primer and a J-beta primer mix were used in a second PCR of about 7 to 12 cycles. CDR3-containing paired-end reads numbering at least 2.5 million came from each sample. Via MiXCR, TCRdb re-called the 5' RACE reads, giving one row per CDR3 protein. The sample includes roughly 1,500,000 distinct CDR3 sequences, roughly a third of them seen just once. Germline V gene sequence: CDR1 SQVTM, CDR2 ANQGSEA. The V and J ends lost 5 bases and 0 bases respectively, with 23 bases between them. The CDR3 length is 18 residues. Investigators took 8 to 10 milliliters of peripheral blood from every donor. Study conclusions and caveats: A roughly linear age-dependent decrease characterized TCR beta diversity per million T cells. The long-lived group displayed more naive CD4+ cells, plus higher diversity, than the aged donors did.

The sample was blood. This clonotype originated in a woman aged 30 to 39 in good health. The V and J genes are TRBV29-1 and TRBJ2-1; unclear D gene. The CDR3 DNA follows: TGCAGCGTTATGGGCAGCCTCGGGTCCTCCAGCTCCTACAATGAGCAGTTCTTC. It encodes CSVMGSLGSSSSYNEQFF.